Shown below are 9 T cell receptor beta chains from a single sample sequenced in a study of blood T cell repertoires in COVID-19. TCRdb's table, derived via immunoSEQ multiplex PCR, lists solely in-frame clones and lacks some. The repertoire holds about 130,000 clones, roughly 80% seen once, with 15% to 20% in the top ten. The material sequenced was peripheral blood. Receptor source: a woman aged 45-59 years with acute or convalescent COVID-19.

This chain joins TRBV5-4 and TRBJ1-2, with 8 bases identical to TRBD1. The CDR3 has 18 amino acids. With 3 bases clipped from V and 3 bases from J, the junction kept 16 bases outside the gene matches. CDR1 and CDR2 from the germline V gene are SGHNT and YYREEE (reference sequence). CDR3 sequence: CASSYPYPPTGEDYGYTF. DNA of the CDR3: TGTGCCAGCAGCTACCCATACCCGCCGACAGGGGAGGACTATGGCTACACCTTC.

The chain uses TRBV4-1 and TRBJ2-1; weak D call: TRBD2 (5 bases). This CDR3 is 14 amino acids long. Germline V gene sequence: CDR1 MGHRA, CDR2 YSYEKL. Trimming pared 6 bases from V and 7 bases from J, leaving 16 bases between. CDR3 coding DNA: TGCGCCAGCAGTTTAGTGTCTAGCCGGAATGAGCAGTTCTTC. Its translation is CASSLVSSRNEQFF.

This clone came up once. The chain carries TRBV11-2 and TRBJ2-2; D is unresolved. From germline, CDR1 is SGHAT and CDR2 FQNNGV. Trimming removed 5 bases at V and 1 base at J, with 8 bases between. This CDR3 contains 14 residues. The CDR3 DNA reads TGTGCCAGCAGCCCCCTAAGGAACACCGGGGAGCTGTTTTTT. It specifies CASSPLRNTGELFF.

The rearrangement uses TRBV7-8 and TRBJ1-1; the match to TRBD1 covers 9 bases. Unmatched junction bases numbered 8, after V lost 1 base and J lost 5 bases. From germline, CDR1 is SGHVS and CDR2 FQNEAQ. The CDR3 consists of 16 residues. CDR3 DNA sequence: TGTGCCAGCAGCTTAGAACAGGGGGCGCCGAGGACTGAAGCTTTCTTT. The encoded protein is CASSLEQGAPRTEAFF.

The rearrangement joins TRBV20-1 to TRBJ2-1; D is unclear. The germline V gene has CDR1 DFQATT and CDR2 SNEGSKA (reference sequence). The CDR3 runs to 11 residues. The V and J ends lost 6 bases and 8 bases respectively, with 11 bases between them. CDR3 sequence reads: CSAETRHEQFF. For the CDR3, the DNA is TGCAGTGCAGAAACGCGCCATGAGCAGTTCTTC.

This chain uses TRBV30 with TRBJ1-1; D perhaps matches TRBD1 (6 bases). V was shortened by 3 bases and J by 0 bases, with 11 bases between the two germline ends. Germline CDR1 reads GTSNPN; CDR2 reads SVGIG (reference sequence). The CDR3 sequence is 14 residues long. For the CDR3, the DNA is TGTGCCTGGAGACGGGACACCTTGAACACTGAAGCTTTCTTT. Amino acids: CAWRRDTLNTEAFF.

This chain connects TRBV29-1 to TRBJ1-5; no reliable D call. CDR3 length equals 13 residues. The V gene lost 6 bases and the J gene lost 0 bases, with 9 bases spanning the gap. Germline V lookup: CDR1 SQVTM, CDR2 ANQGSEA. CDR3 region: CSVSENSNQPQHF. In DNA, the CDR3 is TGCAGCGTCTCGGAGAATAGCAATCAGCCCCAGCATTTT.

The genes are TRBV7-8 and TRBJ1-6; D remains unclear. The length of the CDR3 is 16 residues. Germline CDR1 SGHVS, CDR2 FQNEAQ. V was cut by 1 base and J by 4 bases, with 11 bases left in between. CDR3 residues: CASSLDAAAYNSPLHF. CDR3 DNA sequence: TGTGCCAGCAGCTTAGATGCGGCGGCATATAATTCACCCCTCCACTTT.

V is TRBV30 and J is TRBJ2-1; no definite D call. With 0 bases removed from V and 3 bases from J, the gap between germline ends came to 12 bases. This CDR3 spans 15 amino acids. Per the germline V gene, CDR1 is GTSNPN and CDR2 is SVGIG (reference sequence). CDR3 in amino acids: CAWSVRPNLYNEQFF. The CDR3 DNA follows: TGTGCCTGGAGTGTACGTCCTAACCTCTACAATGAGCAGTTCTTC.